This TCR beta chain was captured in a study of cytomegalovirus exposure and HLA in healthy donors (dated by TCRdb to 2017 to 2019). General notes on the study: According to an earlier analysis of around 600 of the donors, about 179 million T cells yielded some 110 million unique TCR beta sequences and approximately 300 Gb of sequence data. In addition to the first cohort of 666 subjects, a separate validation cohort of 120 different subjects was used. Rather than drawing on any new phenotypic data, the later analysis identified candidate immune exposures from TCR beta sequences and the way those sequences occurred across donors. The study was designed to test whether signatures of past pathogen exposure could be identified by cataloging public T cell receptors. Alongside the repertoire data, information on donor age, sex, ethnicity and CMV serostatus was compiled. In a later genetic analysis, genome-wide SNP genotypes for about 55% of the roughly 670 donors were used, and that subset was treated as a discovery cohort. Roughly 5 DR-DQ haplotypes were handled as single units for association and clustering because linkage in the cohort was strong. Every discovery cohort repertoire had been produced on one sequencing platform. In an earlier analysis of over 550 of the donors, high-throughput TCR beta sequencing was used to judge whether each TCR beta V gene segment behaved as functional or pseudogenic. The study combined high-throughput TCR immunosequencing, statistical association of individual TCRs with disease status, and machine learning to predict cytomegalovirus infection status. HLA typing included class I and class II loci at four-digit resolution. Typing coverage varied by locus: about 620-640 donors for A, B, C, DRB1 and DQB1; approximately 500 for DQA1; 600 to 610 for DPA1; around 450 for DPB1. Using immunosequencing, the study profiled T cell repertoires from around 670 subjects and related those repertoires to cytomegalovirus serostatus. Among several hundred genotyped donors of the cohort, an average of around 240,000 unique TCR beta nucleotide sequences was sequenced per donor, of which 15% to 20% were non-productive. A later analysis re-analyzed previously published TCR beta repertoires from several hundred donors and added high-resolution HLA genotyping to study TCR occurrence patterns. Of the 300 to 400 genotyped donors, over 70% fell in the genetic ancestry cluster associated with self-reported Caucasian donors. Roughly 300 gigabases of sequencing data and 91 million or so unique TCR sequences made up an early release that covered approximately 650 HLA-typed donors. Study-wide findings and limitations: In a later genetic analysis, fewer N-insertions in productive TCRs were reported among donors in an Asian-associated ancestry cluster than the roughly 700-donor mean. Specific HLA alleles were associated with 16,951 TCR beta sequences at a false discovery rate of 0.05 in a later analysis. An association between a missense DCLRE1C variant and V-gene and J-gene trimming of TCR beta chains was found in a later genetic analysis and replicated in an independent cohort. It was suggested by the authors that the approach could potentially be generalized to other disease states and immunological phenotypes. According to a later analysis, parvovirus B19, influenza, CMV and Epstein-Barr virus appeared linked to several top co-occurrence clusters. Because counts were too low, seventeen rarely observed V segments, including chromosome 9 orphons, were excluded from the earlier analysis of around 590 of the donors. A further reported finding was that TCR beta sequences accurately predicted the HLA-A and HLA-B alleles for most subjects in the first cohort. The classifier was reported to diagnose cytomegalovirus status with high specificity and sensitivity in both the original and validation cohorts. Most CMV-associated TCR beta chains appeared to be HLA-restricted in a later analysis, and the HLA associations seemed to be driven largely by CMV exposure. In a later analysis, the rate of TCR association differed among HLA loci, with DRB1 alleles having the most associated TCRs and HLA-C alleles having the fewest. Because some donors lacked HLA typing at each locus, the association tests relied only on the typed subset. Most TCR sequences were seen in very few donors, while some public TCRs were found in many individuals. This cohort had only TCR beta chains sequenced, and the lack of alpha or paired-chain data limited which features could be detected. A cluster of highly shared sequence variants was judged likely to represent a technical artifact of the sequencing pipeline. A few of the identified cytomegalovirus-associated TCR beta chains were confirmed in vitro to be specific for cytomegalovirus antigens. The only immune exposure information available for the cohort was CMV serostatus. Some IMGT-functional V segments, including TRBV6-2 and TRBV6-3, could not be distinguished by the 87-base-pair reads and were therefore excluded. In an earlier analysis of 587 of the donors, most TCR beta V segments appeared in productive rearrangements about 90% or about 30% of the time, broadly matching IMGT annotations. In the study, about 150 TCR beta chains were listed as associated with cytomegalovirus. Compared with equally common non-associated chains, HLA-associated TCR beta chains in a later analysis were more clonally expanded and had lower generation probabilities. Linkage disequilibrium might explain the correlated functional status among segregating V segments, but an unknown experimental factor could not be ruled out. Assigning TCR associations to individual alleles was difficult when HLA alleles, especially DR and DQ, strongly co-occurred. Presence/absence analyses assumed roughly uniform sequencing depth across donors, an assumption that may not hold.

The germline V gene sets CDR1 to SGHAT and CDR2 to FQNNGV. The CDR3 runs 13 residues from the cysteine to the phenylalanine. CDR3 DNA only is kept here, 39 bases in frame from base 1. V is trimmed back by 5 bases and J by 6 bases, and the junction contains 5 bases that no gene match accounts for. Libraries were made using the immunoSEQ multiplex PCR assay. The multiplex PCR relied on a mix of 60 forward primers for TCR Vbeta segments and 13 reverse primers for TCR Jbeta segments. A multiplex PCR assay on genomic DNA amplified the CDR3 region of rearranged TCR beta genes. Amplified TCR beta libraries were sequenced as 87-base-pair reads on the Illumina HiSeq System. The published analysis was carried out like this. Across the 700 or so repertoires, a later analysis counted tens of millions of unique TCR beta chains, 9 million to 14 million of which were shared by at least two donors. Raw reads were error-corrected and collapsed into unique sequences by a nearest-neighbor algorithm in which closely related sequences were merged to remove PCR and sequencing errors. V, D and J gene segments were assigned by aligning CDR3 sequences to IMGT reference sequences. Each retained sequence needed at least a six-nucleotide match to both a V gene segment and a J gene segment. A rearrangement counted as productive if the CDR3 had no stop codons and remained in frame with V and J, and every other rearrangement counted as non-productive. CDR3 was defined by IMGT convention, running from the second conserved V-encoded cysteine to the conserved J-encoded phenylalanine. Sequences without an unambiguous match to a single V gene segment were excluded from the earlier analysis of about 600 of the donors. In an earlier analysis of approximately 610 of the donors, V segments were called functional above 56.7% productive rearrangements and were called segregating when the between-donor standard deviation exceeded 5%. A statistical classification framework was built for diagnosing cytomegalovirus status from the catalog of TCR beta chain sequences. In a later analysis, V and J genes were assigned by comparing TCR nucleotide sequences against IMGT/GENE-DB human TR gene sequences. A later analysis assigned CDR3 sequences and most-parsimonious VDJ recombination scenarios with the TCRdist pipeline. In a later analysis, every TCR beta chain was defined by the combination of its CDR3 amino acid sequence and its V-gene family, and reads without a unique V-gene family were dropped. As a way to deal with suspected cross-contamination and a sequencing artifact, a later analysis dropped 500 to 700 nucleotide sequences that were highly shared and had low generation probability. In a later analysis, a clonal expansion index was calculated for each public chain from normalized within-repertoire ranks of inferred template counts. In a later analysis, generation probabilities were computed with a VDJ recombination model fitted to out-of-frame rearrangements, and the resulting probabilities were checked against IGoR. In a later analysis, hypergeometric tests were used to score TCR-TCR, TCR-HLA and TCR-CMV co-occurrence, with a repertoire-size bias correction applied to TCR pairs. A later analysis estimated false discovery rates by permuting HLA or CMV assignments 20 times. A later analysis grouped co-occurring TCRs with DBSCAN, adding TCRdist sequence similarity when clustering within HLA-allele-positive subsets. Repertoires with fewer than 30,000 or more than 120,000 public chains, plus five repertoires with anomalous nucleotide sharing, were excluded from co-occurrence clustering. This is the immuneACCESS table as TCRdb keeps it, with only in-frame sequences that have V and J called. A part of the clones is gone; compared with another copy, unresolved V genes explain less than half, and the rest is unexplained. The V and J calls and clone size are taken from that table; D and trimming were inferred from the DNA. The sample includes around 130,000 clones, with around four fifths observed a single time. The top ten clones comprise about 1.8% of the sample.

This clone has only one observation. Its antigen remains unidentified. No much larger clonotype is one base removed from it; base qualities were not supplied. The cohort comprised some 730 healthy bone marrow donors. At the time of sampling, every cohort member was nominally healthy, though immune exposures that went unrecorded were likely present. The donor was CMV seronegative and belonged to the group of 352 seronegative cohort members. Each donor provided a peripheral blood sample, and peripheral blood mononuclear cells were used for TCR beta sequencing. Genomic DNA was extracted from the blood cell samples with the Qiagen DNeasy Blood Extraction Kit.

Here the chain combines TRBV11-2 and TRBJ1-2, and 8 junction bases match TRBD1. The clonotype was recovered from a man aged 40-49 years in good health and CMV-seronegative. The sample consisted of PBMCs. The sequenced DNA is TGTGCCAGCAGCCACAGGGGGAGGGATGGCTACACCTTC. Its translation reads: CASSHRGRDGYTF.